The source of this TCR beta chain is a study of Tregs in tolerant kidney transplant recipients. Concerning this clone: What it binds is unknown.

The table came from immunoSEQ multiplex PCR; TCRdb's copy has only in-frame clones and leaves some out. The table lists under 300,000 clones, around 82% of them singletons. Notes on the study in general: Few patients were studied, so findings need validation in larger groups. Expanding Tregs on activated donor B cells appeared to best identify donor-specific TCRbeta clones. Biological reproducibility was not directly addressed, but technical replication error appeared minimal.

Thawed PBMCs were FACS-sorted into unstimulated CD4+CD25+CD127- regulatory T cells, CD4+CD25- non-regulatory cells, CD4 and CD8 cells. The source is a human donor in good health. Sequenced: CD4+ T cells from blood.

The CDR3 DNA follows: TGTGCCAACACACCGGATAGCAATCAGCCCCAGCATTTT. Translated: CANTPDSNQPQHF. The chain recombines TRBV6-5 with TRBJ1-5, with D unclear. Germline V gene data show CDR1 as MNHEY and CDR2 as SVGAGI. The V gene lost 10 bases and the J gene lost 0 bases, with 10 bases spanning the gap. The CDR3 spans 13 residues.